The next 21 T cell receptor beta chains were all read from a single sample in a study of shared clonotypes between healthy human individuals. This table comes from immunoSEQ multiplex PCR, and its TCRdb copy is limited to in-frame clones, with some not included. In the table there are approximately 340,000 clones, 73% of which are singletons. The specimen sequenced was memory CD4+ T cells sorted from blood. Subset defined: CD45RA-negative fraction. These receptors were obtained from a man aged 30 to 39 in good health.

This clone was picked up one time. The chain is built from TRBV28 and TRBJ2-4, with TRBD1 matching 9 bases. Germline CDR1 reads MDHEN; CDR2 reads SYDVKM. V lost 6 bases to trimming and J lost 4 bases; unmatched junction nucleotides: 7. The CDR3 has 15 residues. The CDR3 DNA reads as TGTGCCAGCAGCGGAACAGGGGGCCTGAAAAACATTCAGTACTTC. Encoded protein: CASSGTGGLKNIQYF.

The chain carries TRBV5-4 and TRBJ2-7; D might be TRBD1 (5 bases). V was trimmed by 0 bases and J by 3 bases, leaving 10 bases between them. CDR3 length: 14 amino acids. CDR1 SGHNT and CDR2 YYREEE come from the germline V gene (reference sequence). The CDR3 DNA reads TGTGCCAGCAGCTTGGGAAAGGGGATCTACGAGCAGTACTTC. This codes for CASSLGKGIYEQYF. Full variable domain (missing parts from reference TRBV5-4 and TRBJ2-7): ETGVTQSPTHLIKTRGQQVTLRCSSQSGHNTVSWYQQALGQGPQFIFQYYREEENGRGNFPPRFSGLQFPNYSSELNVNALELDDSALYLCASSLGKGIYEQYFGPGTRLTVT.

This CDR3 is CASSIEGAGVAQHF. CDR3 DNA sequence: TGTGCCAGTAGTATAGAGGGCGCCGGGGTAGCCCAGCATTTT. The V call is TRBV19, the J call TRBJ1-5; no clear D. V was clipped by 0 bases and J by 11 bases, with 14 bases between them. Germline V gene lookup returns CDR1 LNHDA and CDR2 SQIVND (reference sequence). The CDR3 covers 14 residues.

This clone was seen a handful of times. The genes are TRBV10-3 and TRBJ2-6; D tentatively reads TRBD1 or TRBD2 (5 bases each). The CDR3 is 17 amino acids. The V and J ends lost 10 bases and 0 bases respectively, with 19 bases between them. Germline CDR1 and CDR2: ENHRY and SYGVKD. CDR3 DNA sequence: TGTGCCACCCGGGACCACCACCTAAACTCTGGGGCCAACGTCCTGACTTTC. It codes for CATRDHHLNSGANVLTF.

The CDR3 coding sequence is TGCAGTGCTGGTTCGGGCTTCTTC. As protein: CSAGSGFF. The J gene is TRBJ2-1, the V gene TRBV20-1; D is unresolved. Looked up from germline, CDR1 is DFQATT and CDR2 is SNEGSKA (reference sequence). The CDR3 runs to 8 residues. V lost 5 bases and J lost 16, with 9 bases in between.

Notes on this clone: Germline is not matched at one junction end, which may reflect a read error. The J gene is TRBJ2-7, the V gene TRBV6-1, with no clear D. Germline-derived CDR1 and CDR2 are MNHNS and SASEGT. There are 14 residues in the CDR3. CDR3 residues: CASSPGAISSEQYF. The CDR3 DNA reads TGTGCCAGCTCTCCGGGCGCTATATCCTCCGAGCAGTACTTC.

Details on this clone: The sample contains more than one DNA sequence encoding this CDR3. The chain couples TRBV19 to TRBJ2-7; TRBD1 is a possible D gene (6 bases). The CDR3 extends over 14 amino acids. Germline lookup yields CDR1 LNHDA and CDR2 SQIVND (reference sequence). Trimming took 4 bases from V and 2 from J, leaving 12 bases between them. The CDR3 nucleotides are TGTGCCAGTAGTACCGGGACACCCCCCTACGAGCAGTACTTC. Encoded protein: CASSTGTPPYEQYF.

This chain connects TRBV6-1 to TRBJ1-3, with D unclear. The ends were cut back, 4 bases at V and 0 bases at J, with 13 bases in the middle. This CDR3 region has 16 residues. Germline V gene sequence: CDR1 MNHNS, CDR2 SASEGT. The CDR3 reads CASSGLSPLSGNTIYF. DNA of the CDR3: TGTGCCAGCAGTGGACTGTCCCCCCTCTCTGGAAACACCATATATTTT.

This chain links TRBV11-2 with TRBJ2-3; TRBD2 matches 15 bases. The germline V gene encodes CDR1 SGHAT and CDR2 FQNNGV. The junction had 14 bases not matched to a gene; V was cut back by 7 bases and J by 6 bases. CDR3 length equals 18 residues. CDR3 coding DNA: TGTGCCAGCATCCCTCGAGGACTAGCGGGAGGGTTAATGGATACGCAGTATTTT. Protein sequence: CASIPRGLAGGLMDTQYF.

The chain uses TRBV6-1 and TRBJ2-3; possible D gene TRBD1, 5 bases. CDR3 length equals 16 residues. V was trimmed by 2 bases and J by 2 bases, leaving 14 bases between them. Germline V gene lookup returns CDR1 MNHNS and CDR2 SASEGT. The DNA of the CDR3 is TGTGCCAGCAGTGAAACCCGCCAGGGAATCACAGATACGCAGTATTTT. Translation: CASSETRQGITDTQYF.

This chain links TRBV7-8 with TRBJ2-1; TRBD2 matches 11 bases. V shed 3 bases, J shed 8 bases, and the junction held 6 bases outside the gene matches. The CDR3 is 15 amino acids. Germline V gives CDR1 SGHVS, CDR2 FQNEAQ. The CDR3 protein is CASSLVAGGPHEQFF. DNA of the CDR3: TGTGCCAGCAGCTTGGTAGCGGGAGGGCCCCATGAGCAGTTCTTC.

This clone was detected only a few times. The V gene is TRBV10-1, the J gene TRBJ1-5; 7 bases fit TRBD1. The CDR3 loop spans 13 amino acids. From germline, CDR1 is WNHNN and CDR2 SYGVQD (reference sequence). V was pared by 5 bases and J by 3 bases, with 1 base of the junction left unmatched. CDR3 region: CASSTGVNQPQHF. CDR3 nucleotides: TGCGCCAGCAGTACAGGGGTCAATCAGCCCCAGCATTTT.

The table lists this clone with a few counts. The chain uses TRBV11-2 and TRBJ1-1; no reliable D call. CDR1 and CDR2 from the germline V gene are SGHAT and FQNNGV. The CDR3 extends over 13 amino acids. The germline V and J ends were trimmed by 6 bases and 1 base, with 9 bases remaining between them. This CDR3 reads CASRKVGNTEAFF. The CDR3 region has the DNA TGTGCCAGCAGAAAAGTCGGGAACACTGAAGCTTTCTTT.

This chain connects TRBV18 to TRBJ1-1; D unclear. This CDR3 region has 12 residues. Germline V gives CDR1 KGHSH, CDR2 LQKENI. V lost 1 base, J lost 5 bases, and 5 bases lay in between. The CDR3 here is CASSPQGTEAFF. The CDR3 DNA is TGTGCCAGCTCACCACAGGGAACTGAAGCTTTCTTT.

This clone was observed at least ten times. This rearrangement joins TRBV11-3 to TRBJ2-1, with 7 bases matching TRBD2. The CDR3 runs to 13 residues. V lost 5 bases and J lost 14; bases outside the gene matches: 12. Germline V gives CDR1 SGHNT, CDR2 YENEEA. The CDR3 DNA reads TGTGCCAGCAGCCCACGGTCCGGGACTACGGAGTTCTTC. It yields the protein CASSPRSGTTEFF.

The CDR3 nucleotides read TGTGCCAGCAGTGTTCCGGGAATCCAAGAGACCCAGTACTTC. The encoded protein is CASSVPGIQETQYF. This rearrangement joins TRBV2 to TRBJ2-5; TRBD2 might be the D (5 bases). Germline V gives CDR1 SNHLY, CDR2 FYNNEI. Trimming took off 4 bases at V and 1 base at J, with 10 bases between the two ends. CDR3 size: 14 residues.

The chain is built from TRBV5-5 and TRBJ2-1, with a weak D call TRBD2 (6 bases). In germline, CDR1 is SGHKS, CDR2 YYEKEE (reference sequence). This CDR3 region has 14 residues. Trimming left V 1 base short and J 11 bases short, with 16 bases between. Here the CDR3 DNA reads TGTGCCAGCAGCTTGACTCTAACTGGAGGGAAGCAGTTCTTC. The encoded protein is CASSLTLTGGKQFF.

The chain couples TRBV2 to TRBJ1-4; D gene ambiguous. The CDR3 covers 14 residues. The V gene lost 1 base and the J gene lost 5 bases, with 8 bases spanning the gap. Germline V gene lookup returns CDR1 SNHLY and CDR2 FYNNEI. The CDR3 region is CASSEVVGNEKLFF. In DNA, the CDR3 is TGTGCCAGCAGTGAAGTTGTAGGAAATGAAAAACTGTTTTTT.

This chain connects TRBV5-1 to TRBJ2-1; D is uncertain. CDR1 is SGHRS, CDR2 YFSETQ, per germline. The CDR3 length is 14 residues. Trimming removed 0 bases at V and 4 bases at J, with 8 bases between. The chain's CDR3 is CASSLGADYNEQFF. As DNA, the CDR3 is TGCGCCAGCAGCTTGGGCGCCGATTACAATGAGCAGTTCTTC.

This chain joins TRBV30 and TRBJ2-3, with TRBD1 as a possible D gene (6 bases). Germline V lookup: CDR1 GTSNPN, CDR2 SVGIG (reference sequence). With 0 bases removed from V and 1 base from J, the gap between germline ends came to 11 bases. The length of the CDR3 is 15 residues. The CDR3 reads CAWSVGGIGTDTQYF. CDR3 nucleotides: TGTGCCTGGAGTGTAGGGGGAATAGGCACAGATACGCAGTATTTT.

The DNA for the CDR3 is TGTGCCAGCAGTTACACGGGACAGGTCGGCTTCGAGCAGTACTTC. This gives the protein CASSYTGQVGFEQYF. The rearrangement links TRBV6-9 to TRBJ2-7; 8 bases align to TRBD1. The trim removed 3 bases at V and 6 bases at J, leaving 10 bases unmatched. Germline assignment: CDR1 MNHGY and CDR2 SVAAGI. This CDR3 has 15 amino acids.